A selection of T cell receptor beta chains follows, all from one sample in a study of shared clonotypes between healthy human individuals. Sequenced by immunoSEQ multiplex PCR; TCRdb stores in-frame clones only, minus some. The table shows about 2.4 million clones, with roughly 93% occurring only once. The specimen sequenced was naive CD4+ T cells from PBMCs. These receptors all come from a man aged 18 to 29 in good health. Some clones in this sample may be carry-over from other donors' samples. CDR3s include the opening cysteine and the closing phenylalanine or tryptophan. The D gene is left open where the match is weak. A clone size is listed for some rows: how often the clone was seen (once, few, many), or a class if it is expanded.

J	size	D	V	CDR3	DNA
TRBJ2-7	few	TRBD1	TRBV7-8	CASSLTAGDRAHEQYF	TGTGCCAGCAGCTTAACGGCCGGCGACAGGGCCCACGAGCAGTACTTC
TRBJ2-1	NA	NA	TRBV15	CATSSTKDYYNEQFF	TGTGCCACCAGCAGCACAAAGGACTACTACAATGAGCAGTTCTTC
TRBJ2-4	few	TRBD1	TRBV7-2	CASSSSGTVENIQYF	TGTGCCAGCAGCTCTTCCGGGACAGTTGAGAACATTCAGTACTTC
TRBJ2-3	NA	TRBD1	TRBV29-1	CSVDTTGADTQYF	TGCAGCGTGGACACTACAGGGGCAGATACGCAGTATTTT
TRBJ2-7	NA	TRBD1	TRBV7-2	CASSLTWDRKYEQYF	TGTGCCAGCAGCTTAACGTGGGACAGAAAGTACGAGCAGTACTTC
TRBJ1-1	NA	TRBD1	TRBV6-6	CASSTGGRPNTEAFF	TGTGCCAGCAGCACAGGGGGCAGACCGAACACTGAAGCTTTCTTT
TRBJ2-7	NA	TRBD1	TRBV19	CASSITAGTGPYEQYF	TGTGCCAGTAGTATTACGGCGGGGACAGGGCCCTACGAGCAGTACTTC
TRBJ2-3	NA	NA	TRBV28	CASSLLIDTQYF	TGTGCCAGCAGCCTATTAATAGATACGCAGTATTTT
TRBJ2-3	NA	TRBD1	TRBV7-2	CASSASAGGGTDTQYF	TGTGCCAGCAGCGCCTCTGCAGGGGGAGGCACAGATACGCAGTATTTT
TRBJ2-2	NA	NA	TRBV2	CASTGRRDSAGELFF	TGTGCCAGCACCGGCCGTAGGGATAGTGCCGGGGAGCTGTTTTTT